A single sample is the source of the 27 T cell receptor beta chains below, sequenced in a study of response to subunit inactivated influenza vaccine. MiXCR, run by TCRdb on the RT-PCR reads, gives a single entry per CDR3 protein. The sample has more than 450,000 distinct CDR3 sequences, 10% to 12% seen once. The same sample was also studied in work on T cells expressing NK-cell markers. That paper notes: Generation of TCR beta cDNA was performed by 5'RACE template switching incorporating UMIs.

This specimen consisted of PBMCs from blood, obtained on the day of vaccination. These receptor sequences come from a man between 45 and 60 years old who received an inactivated influenza vaccine.

This clonotype was detected ten times or more. This sequence joins TRBV12-3 or TRBV12-4 and TRBJ2-7; 10 nucleotides align to TRBD1. The CDR3 length is 14 residues. J was trimmed by 5 bases and V by 1 base; bases with no gene match: 2. This CDR3 reads CASSLGQGANEQYF. The CDR3, as DNA: TGTGCCAGCAGTTTAGGACAGGGGGCGAACGAGCAGTACTTC.

The chain has TRBV18 and TRBJ2-5, with D unresolved. CDR1 and CDR2 from the germline V gene are KGHSH and LQKENI. There are 13 residues in the CDR3. Trimming pared 3 bases from V and 2 bases from J, leaving 7 bases between. The CDR3 region has the DNA TGTGCCAGCTCACCCACCCAGCAAGAGACCCAGTACTTC. Its translation is CASSPTQQETQYF.

This clonotype was counted only a few times. The chain employs TRBV6-2 or TRBV6-3 and TRBJ1-2, with D possibly being TRBD1 (5 bases). Germline CDR1 MNHEY, CDR2 SVGEGT. V dropped 5 bases and J dropped 4 bases, with 14 bases sitting between them. CDR3 length equals 14 residues. CDR3 protein: CASSRSGAIYGYTF. DNA of the CDR3: TGTGCCAGCAGTCGCTCCGGGGCGATCTATGGCTACACCTTC.

The chain recombines TRBV4-3 with TRBJ2-5, with 8 nucleotides matching TRBD1. The CDR3 covers 15 residues. The junction had 8 bases not matched to a gene; V was cut back by 4 bases and J by 4 bases. Germline V gene sequence: CDR1 LGHNA, CDR2 YSLEER. The CDR3 loop is CASSRRDRMAETQYF. CDR3 coding DNA: TGCGCCAGCAGCCGCCGGGACAGGATGGCAGAGACCCAGTACTTC.

This clonotype was detected a few times. The rearrangement joins TRBV20-1 to TRBJ2-1; D is unresolved. CDR3 length: 12 amino acids. Germline V gene sequence: CDR1 DFQATT, CDR2 SNEGSKA (reference sequence). V lost 1 base, J lost 3 bases, and 4 bases lay in between. The CDR3 spells CSARGVYNEQFF. CDR3 DNA sequence: TGCAGTGCTAGAGGGGTCTACAATGAGCAGTTCTTC.

This clonotype appeared a few times. The J gene is TRBJ2-2, the V gene TRBV11-2, with D hard to call. Germline V gene lookup returns CDR1 SGHAT and CDR2 FQNNGV. V gave up 7 bases and J gave up 5 bases, with 11 bases separating them. This CDR3 contains 13 residues. The CDR3 loop is CASTTSRTGELFF. CDR3 coding DNA: TGTGCCAGCACTACTTCGAGGACCGGGGAGCTGTTTTTT.

The chain is built from TRBV7-6 and TRBJ1-5; D gene uncertain. The CDR3 extends over 13 amino acids. Looked up from germline, CDR1 is SGHVS and CDR2 is FNYEAQ. V lost 5 bases to trimming and J lost 4 bases, with 9 bases between them. CDR3 bases: TGTGCCAGCAGCCACGACGGTAATCAGCCCCAGCATTTT. It encodes CASSHDGNQPQHF.

This clonotype was detected a few times. The V and J genes are TRBV9 and TRBJ2-5; 8 nucleotides match TRBD1. V gave up 4 bases and J gave up 5 bases; unmatched junction bases: 13. Germline V gene lookup returns CDR1 SGDLS and CDR2 YYNGEE. The CDR3 is made up of 16 amino acids. CDR3 protein: CASSPDLTGAGETQYF. CDR3 bases: TGTGCCAGCAGCCCAGACCTGACAGGGGCGGGGGAGACCCAGTACTTC.

The table lists this clonotype with a few counts. This chain links TRBV28 with TRBJ1-2; TRBD1 agrees at 10 bases. The CDR3 length is 13 residues. Per the germline V gene, CDR1 is MDHEN and CDR2 is SYDVKM. The J segment lost 11 bases and the V segment lost 8 bases, leaving 11 bases of the junction unmatched. The CDR3 sequence is CASGIGTGVRYTF. The DNA for the CDR3 is TGTGCCAGCGGAATAGGGACAGGGGTACGGTACACCTTC.

The rearrangement links TRBV25-1 to TRBJ1-1; the D is unclear. The CDR3 spans 14 residues. V was clipped by 6 bases and J by 1 base, with 12 bases between them. The germline V gene has CDR1 MGHDK and CDR2 SYGVNS. The CDR3: CASRDPGSNTEAFF. The CDR3 bases are TGTGCCAGCAGGGATCCGGGTTCGAACACTGAAGCTTTCTTT.

The V and J genes are TRBV29-1 and TRBJ2-3, with 10 bases aligning to TRBD2. This CDR3 region has 16 residues. Germline CDR1 reads SQVTM; CDR2 reads ANQGSEA. V shed 4 bases and J 2 bases; nucleotides not matched to a gene: 9. CDR3 in DNA: TGCAGCGTTGGGGAAGCGGGGGGGCCTCACACAGATACGCAGTATTTT. Protein product: CSVGEAGGPHTDTQYF.

The J gene is TRBJ1-1, the V gene TRBV7-9; 9 bases are shared with TRBD1. The CDR3 runs 14 residues. CDR1 and CDR2 from the germline V gene are SEHNR and FQNEAQ (reference sequence). V lost 3 bases to trimming and J lost 4 bases; unmatched junction nucleotides: 3. The CDR3 DNA sequence: TGTGCCAGCAGCTTCCCGGACAGGGGCACTGAAGCTTTCTTT. Translation: CASSFPDRGTEAFF.

A few counts support this clonotype. The junction departs from the called germline gene at one end, perhaps through a read error. The V call is TRBV20-1, the J call TRBJ1-2, with D maybe TRBD1 (5 bases). The CDR3 is 16 amino acids. Per germline, CDR1 DFQATT and CDR2 SNEGSKA (reference sequence). The CDR3 spells CSASGAGIGVNHGYTF. The DNA of the CDR3 is TGCAGTGCTAGTGGGGCAGGGATCGGCGTTAACCATGGCTACACCTTC.

Concerning this clonotype: Germline and junction disagree at one end, which may indicate a read error. The chain links TRBV20-1 to TRBJ2-7; 12 bases are shared with TRBD2. This CDR3 spans 15 amino acids. Germline V gene data show CDR1 as DFQATT and CDR2 as SNEGSKA (reference sequence). The CDR3 region has the DNA TGCAGTGCTAAATACGGGACTAGCGGGTTCTACGAGCGGTACTTC. Translated, it gives CSAKYGTSGFYERYF.

This chain links TRBV4-1 with TRBJ1-6; 10 bases are a match to TRBD1. The CDR3 runs to 15 residues. The V segment lost 4 bases and the J segment 7 bases; nucleotides outside the gene matches: 4. Germline values: CDR1 MGHRA, CDR2 YSYEKL. CDR3 nucleotides: TGCGCCAGCAGCCTCTTGGGACAGGGGAATTCACCCCTCCACTTT. Protein sequence: CASSLLGQGNSPLHF.

Ten or more counts support this clonotype. The gene calls are TRBV29-1 and TRBJ2-3; D perhaps matches TRBD2 (5 bases). Germline assignment: CDR1 SQVTM and CDR2 ANQGSEA. The V end was cut by 0 bases, the J end by 4 bases, with 14 bases between. The length of the CDR3 is 15 residues. The CDR3 loop is CSVEDLWGASDTQYF. In nucleotides, the CDR3 is TGCAGCGTTGAAGATCTCTGGGGAGCTTCAGATACGCAGTATTTT.

This clonotype has ten or more counts. The genes are TRBV12-3 or TRBV12-4 and TRBJ2-1, with 10 bases aligning to TRBD2. This CDR3 contains 16 residues. V trimming: 2 bases; J trimming: 7 bases; junction bases outside the gene matches: 8. In DNA, the CDR3 is TGTGCCAGCAGTTTACCAGCGGGGGGGCCGGGTAATGAGCAGTTCTTC. This translates into CASSLPAGGPGNEQFF.

The table lists this clonotype with many counts. The chain carries TRBV9 and TRBJ1-2; D perhaps matches TRBD1 (5 bases). CDR1 and CDR2 (germline): SGDLS, YYNGEE. The CDR3 loop spans 15 amino acids. Trimming stripped 3 bases from V and 7 bases from J, with 19 bases between. CDR3 region: CASSGAGDAPFGYTF. The CDR3 region has the DNA TGTGCCAGCAGCGGTGCCGGGGACGCACCTTTTGGCTACACCTTC. Using reference TRBV9 and TRBJ1-2 for the parts outside the CDR3, the full variable domain is DSGVTQTPKHLITATGQRVTLRCSPRSGDLSVYWYQQSLDQGLQFLIQYYNGEERAKGNILERFSAQQFPDLHSELNLSSLELGDSALYFCASSGAGDAPFGYTFGSGTRLTVV.

This clonotype appeared many times. The gene calls are TRBV15 and TRBJ2-1; 7 bases fit TRBD1. J lost 2 bases, V lost 0 bases, and 4 bases had no gene match. There are 16 residues in the CDR3. The germline V gene encodes CDR1 LNHNV and CDR2 YYDKDF (reference sequence). DNA for the CDR3: TGTGCCACCAGCAGAGAGTCAGGGGGAGCCTACAATGAGCAGTTCTTC. This encodes CATSRESGGAYNEQFF.

The chain carries TRBV25-1 and TRBJ2-1; the match to TRBD2 covers 9 bases. The germline gives CDR1 MGHDK, CDR2 SYGVNS. The CDR3 length is 14 residues. Trimming at V came to 4 bases and at J to 9 bases, leaving 7 bases not matched to a gene. The CDR3 DNA sequence: TGTGCCAGCAGTGGACTAGCGGCGGCGGGTGAGCAGTTCTTC. It translates to CASSGLAAAGEQFF.

V and J are TRBV29-1 and TRBJ1-1; TRBD1 is a possible D gene (5 bases). Looked up from germline, CDR1 is SQVTM and CDR2 is ANQGSEA. The CDR3 contains 15 residues. Trimming shortened V by 6 bases and J by 0 bases, and 17 bases separated the two germline ends. The CDR3 nucleotides read TGCAGCGTGAGGGACGGAGGAAATTTGAACACTGAAGCTTTCTTT. Protein product: CSVRDGGNLNTEAFF. Full variable domain (missing parts from reference TRBV29-1 and TRBJ1-1): SAVISQKPSRDICQRGTSLTIQCQVDSQVTMMFWYRQQPGQSLTLIATANQGSEATYESGFVIDKFPISRPNLTFSTLTVSNMSPEDSSIYLCSVRDGGNLNTEAFFGQGTRLTVV.

The chain carries TRBV5-1 and TRBJ2-1, with 9 bases matching TRBD2. Germline V CDR1 and CDR2: SGHRS, YFSETQ. The V and J ends lost 2 bases and 7 bases, in that order; junction bases with no gene match: 10. The CDR3 loop spans 16 amino acids. CDR3 sequence: CASSLSPGLAGNEQFF. DNA of the CDR3: TGCGCCAGCAGCTTATCCCCGGGACTAGCTGGGAATGAGCAGTTCTTC.

In its sample, this clonotype was seen a few times. The V call is TRBV6-1, the J call TRBJ2-1; D may be TRBD1 (5 bases). Germline assignment: CDR1 MNHNS and CDR2 SASEGT. The CDR3 loop spans 15 amino acids. V dropped 5 bases and J dropped 2 bases, with 13 bases sitting between them. The CDR3 coding sequence is TGTGCCAGCAGTCAAAAGGGGATAACCTACAATGAGCAGTTCTTC. Translated: CASSQKGITYNEQFF.

This clonotype appeared many times. The chain joins TRBV28 to TRBJ1-6; 8 bases are shared with TRBD1. The CDR3 has 15 amino acids. Germline V CDR1 and CDR2: MDHEN, SYDVKM. V lost 2 bases and J lost 4; bases outside the gene matches: 1. The CDR3 DNA reads as TGTGCCAGCAGTTTAGGGGACAGGTATAATTCACCCCTCCACTTT. Protein sequence: CASSLGDRYNSPLHF.

This clonotype came up a few times. In DNA form, the CDR3 reads TGCGCCAGCAGCCGGGAAATCCGGAGCACAGATACGCAGTATTTT. Residues: CASSREIRSTDTQYF. The chain employs TRBV5-1 and TRBJ2-3; D may be TRBD2 (5 bases). There are 15 residues in the CDR3. From germline, CDR1 is SGHRS and CDR2 YFSETQ. V was pared by 4 bases and J by 0 bases, with 12 bases between.

In its sample, this clonotype was seen a few times. The rearrangement links TRBV5-1 to TRBJ1-1, with D unresolved. The germline V and J ends were trimmed by 6 bases and 3 bases, with 12 bases remaining between them. CDR3 length: 13 residues. Germline CDR1 reads SGHRS; CDR2 reads YFSETQ. The CDR3 loop is CASKLGLDTEAFF. CDR3 in DNA: TGCGCCAGCAAGTTAGGATTGGACACTGAAGCTTTCTTT.

This clonotype was observed many times. The rearrangement joins TRBV6-2 or TRBV6-3 to TRBJ2-7, with D tentatively TRBD1 (5 bases). The germline V gene has CDR1 MNHEY and CDR2 SVGEGT. CDR3 length equals 16 residues. Between the trimmed V and J ends, which lost 1 base and 0 bases, there was a span of 13 bases. The CDR3 nucleotides read TGTGCCAGCAGTTACTTTATACCAGGGAACTCCTACGAGCAGTACTTC. This sequence encodes CASSYFIPGNSYEQYF.